The T cell receptor (beta chain) described here comes from a study of T cells in Graves' hyperthyroidism and ophthalmopathy. In its sample, this clonotype was seen many times. The CDR3 is made up of 16 amino acids. Trimming removed 1 base from V and 7 bases from J, with 17 bases in between. Germline assignment: CDR1 SEHNR and CDR2 FQNEAQ (reference sequence). It was RNA transcripts that yielded the amplified TCR beta CDR3 regions. The HTBI primer set served for first-round RT-PCR of the TCR CDR3. TCRdb processed the multiplex PCR reads anew with MiXCR; each CDR3 protein has one entry. The sample carries about 250,000 distinct CDR3 sequences, over 12% recorded once. Those with hyperthyroidism were 18 to 65 years old, newly diagnosed, and ill for under 2 months.

The chain has TRBV7-9 and TRBJ2-1, with D maybe TRBD2 (5 bases). Sequenced sample: blood. The clonotype was recovered from a woman between 50 and 59 years old with Graves' hyperthyroidism that later progressed to Graves' ophthalmopathy. This chain's CDR3 is CASSLGSWERPNEQFF. CDR3 DNA: TGTGCCAGCAGCTTAGGGTCTTGGGAGCGCCCAAATGAGCAGTTCTTC. Using reference TRBV7-9 and TRBJ2-1 for the parts outside the CDR3, the full variable domain is DTGVSQNPRHKITKRGQNVTFRCDPISEHNRLYWYRQTLGQGPEFLTYFQNEAQLEKSRLLSDRFSAERPKGSFSTLEIQRTEQGDSAMYLCASSLGSWERPNEQFFGPGTRLTVL.